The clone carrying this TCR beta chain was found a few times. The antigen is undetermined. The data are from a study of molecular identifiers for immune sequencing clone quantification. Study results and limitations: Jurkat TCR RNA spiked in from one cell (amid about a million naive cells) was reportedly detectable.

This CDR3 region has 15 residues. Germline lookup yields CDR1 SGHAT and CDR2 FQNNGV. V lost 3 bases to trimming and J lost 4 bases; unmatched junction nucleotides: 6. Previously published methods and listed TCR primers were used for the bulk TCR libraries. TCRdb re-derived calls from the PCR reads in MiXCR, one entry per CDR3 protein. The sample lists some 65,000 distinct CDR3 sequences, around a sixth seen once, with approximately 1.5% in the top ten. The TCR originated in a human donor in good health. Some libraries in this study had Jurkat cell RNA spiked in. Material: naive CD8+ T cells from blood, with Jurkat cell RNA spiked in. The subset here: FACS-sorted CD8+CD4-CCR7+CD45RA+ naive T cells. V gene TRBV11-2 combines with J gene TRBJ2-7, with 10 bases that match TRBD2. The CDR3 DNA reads TGTGCCAGCAGCTTTGGGGCTAGCGGGAGTTACGAGCAGTACTTC. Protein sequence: CASSFGASGSYEQYF. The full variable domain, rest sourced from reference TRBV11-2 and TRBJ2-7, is EAGVAQSPRYKIIEKRQSVAFWCNPISGHATLYWYQQILGQGPKLLIQFQNNGVVDDSQLPKDRFSAERLKGVDSTLKIQPAKLEDSAVYLCASSFGASGSYEQYFGPGTRLTVT.